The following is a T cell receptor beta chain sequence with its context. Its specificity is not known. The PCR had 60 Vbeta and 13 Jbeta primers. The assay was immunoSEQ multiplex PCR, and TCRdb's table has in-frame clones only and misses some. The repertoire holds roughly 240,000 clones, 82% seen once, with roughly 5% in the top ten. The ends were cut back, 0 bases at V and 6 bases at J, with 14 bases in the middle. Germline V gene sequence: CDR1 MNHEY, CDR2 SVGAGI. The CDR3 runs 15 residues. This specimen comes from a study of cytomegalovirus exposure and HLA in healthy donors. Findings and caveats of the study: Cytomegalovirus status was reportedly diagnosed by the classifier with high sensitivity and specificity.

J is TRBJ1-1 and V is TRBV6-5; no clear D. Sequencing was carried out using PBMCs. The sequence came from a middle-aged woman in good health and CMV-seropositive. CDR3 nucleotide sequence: TGTGCCAGCAGTTACTCGCCTTCGGGGTACGCTGAAGCTTTCTTT. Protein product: CASSYSPSGYAEAFF.